The 18 T cell receptor beta chains below come from one sample, sequenced in a study of identifying expanded T cells in peripheral blood. Repertoires were generated with immunoSEQ multiplex PCR, while TCRdb's copy carries only in-frame clones and drops some. The data hold 95,000 to 100,000 clones, with about 83% observed a single time. The sample was blood. Receptors were obtained from a person aged 18 to 70 in good health.

This clone came up a few times. The genes are TRBV6-1 and TRBJ1-5; D gene ambiguous. The CDR3 consists of 12 residues. The germline V and J ends were trimmed by 4 bases and 7 bases, with 8 bases remaining between them. Germline CDR1 and CDR2: MNHNS and SASEGT. In nucleotides, the CDR3 is TGTGCCAGCAGTGGGATCGGCCAGCCCCAGCATTTT. The encoded protein is CASSGIGQPQHF.

The J gene is TRBJ1-6, the V gene TRBV7-9, with a weak D call TRBD1 (6 bases). The CDR3 extends over 13 amino acids. Looked up from germline, CDR1 is SEHNR and CDR2 is FQNEAQ (reference sequence). Deletions cut 7 bases from V and 6 bases from J, with 10 bases between. The DNA of the CDR3 is TGTGCCAGCACCTGGGACATTAATTCACCCCTCCACTTT. This gives the protein CASTWDINSPLHF. Supplemented by reference TRBV7-9 and TRBJ1-6, the full variable domain reads DTGVSQNPRHKITKRGQNVTFRCDPISEHNRLYWYRQTLGQGPEFLTYFQNEAQLEKSRLLSDRFSAERPKGSFSTLEIQRTEQGDSAMYLCASTWDINSPLHFGNGTRLTVT.

This clone was picked up a small number of times. V gene TRBV10-3 combines with J gene TRBJ2-5; 15 bases fit TRBD2. With V trimmed by 6 bases and J by 4 bases, 6 bases remained unmatched. The CDR3 covers 16 residues. Looked up from germline, CDR1 is ENHRY and CDR2 is SYGVKD. The CDR3 DNA follows: TGTGCCATCAGGCCCGGACTAGCGGGGGGGAGAGAGACCCAGTACTTC. Its protein product is CAIRPGLAGGRETQYF.

The chain couples TRBV4-1 to TRBJ2-5; D not certain. The CDR3 is 16 amino acids. Germline V lookup: CDR1 MGHRA, CDR2 YSYEKL. V was trimmed by 5 bases and J by 4 bases, leaving 20 bases between them. The CDR3 sequence: CASSSLFNAPGETQYF. The CDR3 DNA reads TGCGCCAGCAGCTCCCTATTTAACGCGCCGGGAGAGACCCAGTACTTC.

The chain employs TRBV28 and TRBJ1-5; D is unresolved. CDR3 length equals 13 residues. The germline V gene encodes CDR1 MDHEN and CDR2 SYDVKM. V was pared by 6 bases and J by 2 bases, with 8 bases between. CDR3 in DNA: TGTGCCAGCAGAAAAACAGGCAATCAGCCCCAGCATTTT. Its protein product is CASRKTGNQPQHF. Together with reference TRBV28 and TRBJ1-5, the CDR3 gives the full variable domain: DVKVTQSSRYLVKRTGEKVFLECVQDMDHENMFWYRQDPGLGLRLIYFSYDVKMKEKGDIPEGYSVSREKKERFSLILESASTNQTSMYLCASRKTGNQPQHFGDGTRLSIL.

The chain links TRBV11-1 to TRBJ1-1; a weak D match, TRBD1 (5 bases). V lost 1 base, J lost 4 bases, and 13 bases lay in between. The CDR3 spans 15 residues. Germline CDR1 SGHAT, CDR2 FQDESV (reference sequence). The CDR3 region is CASSLEAGPLTEAFF. The CDR3 nucleotides read TGTGCCAGCAGCTTAGAGGCAGGGCCACTCACTGAAGCTTTCTTT.

The rearrangement links TRBV6-4 to TRBJ2-6, with no clear D. Trimming took 4 bases from V and 0 from J, leaving 7 bases between them. The CDR3 is 15 amino acids. Per germline, CDR1 MRHNA and CDR2 SNTAGT. This CDR3 is CASSAAGSGANVLTF. Written as DNA, the CDR3 is TGTGCCAGCAGTGCCGCAGGCTCTGGGGCCAACGTCCTGACTTTC.

The V gene is TRBV11-2, the J gene TRBJ2-7, with TRBD1 identical over 10 bases. This CDR3 comprises 13 residues. Germline V gene data show CDR1 as SGHAT and CDR2 as FQNNGV. V was pared by 3 bases and J by 5 bases, with 1 base of the junction left unmatched. The CDR3 reads CASSLDRGNEQYF. The CDR3 DNA is TGTGCCAGCAGCTTGGACAGGGGGAACGAGCAGTACTTC. The whole variable domain, remainder taken from reference TRBV11-2 and TRBJ2-7, is EAGVAQSPRYKIIEKRQSVAFWCNPISGHATLYWYQQILGQGPKLLIQFQNNGVVDDSQLPKDRFSAERLKGVDSTLKIQPAKLEDSAVYLCASSLDRGNEQYFGPGTRLTVT.

The chain combines TRBV4-2 with TRBJ2-7; 10 bases align to TRBD1. The CDR3 is 14 amino acids. Unmatched junction bases numbered 3, after V lost 4 bases and J lost 3 bases. From germline, CDR1 is LGHNA and CDR2 YNFKEQ. The CDR3 protein is CASSLGQGSYEQYF. The CDR3 bases are TGTGCCAGCAGCCTGGGACAGGGGAGCTACGAGCAGTACTTC.

The chain links TRBV2 to TRBJ2-2; TRBD2 is a possible D gene (5 bases). Germline CDR1 and CDR2: SNHLY and FYNNEI. The CDR3 is 13 residues long. Between the trimmed V and J ends, which lost 11 bases and 4 bases, there was a span of 14 bases. The CDR3 DNA is TGTGCCTCGGAGGATGGGCGCACCGGGGAGCTGTTTTTT. Encoded protein: CASEDGRTGELFF.

The genes are TRBV19 and TRBJ2-7; TRBD2 is a possible D gene (6 bases). V was shortened by 3 bases and J by 2 bases, with 14 bases between the two germline ends. Germline loops: CDR1 LNHDA, CDR2 SQIVND (reference sequence). The CDR3 covers 15 residues. CDR3 nucleotides: TGTGCCAGTAGTATTGGGGCTGGAGGGGCCTACGAGCAGTACTTC. It codes for CASSIGAGGAYEQYF.

The chain couples TRBV21-1 to TRBJ1-6; TRBD1, as called in the table, went unchecked against the DNA. TRBV21-1 is designated a pseudogene. CDR3 length equals 13 residues. CDR3 loop: CASSGDKNSPLHF. The CDR3 nucleotides read TGTGCCAGCAGCGGGGACAAGAATTCACCCCTCCACTTT.

This sequence joins TRBV6-5 and TRBJ1-4, with unresolved D. Trimming pared 2 bases from V and 7 bases from J, leaving 17 bases between. Germline lookup yields CDR1 MNHEY and CDR2 SVGAGI. CDR3 length: 16 amino acids. The CDR3 protein is CASSYGLNPRSEKLFF. The CDR3 nucleotides are TGTGCCAGCAGTTACGGGCTAAATCCAAGGAGTGAAAAACTGTTTTTT.

This chain connects TRBV25-1 to TRBJ2-7; a weak D match, TRBD2 (5 bases). Trimming removed 6 bases at V and 2 bases at J, with 11 bases between. CDR3 length: 13 residues. Germline CDR1 and CDR2: MGHDK and SYGVNS. The CDR3 DNA is TGTGCCAGCAGCTGGTCTAGCCCCTACGAGCAGTACTTC. As protein: CASSWSSPYEQYF.

This clone came up a few times. The V and J genes are TRBV7-6 and TRBJ2-5, with TRBD2 matching 11 bases. CDR3 length: 17 residues. V dropped 4 bases and J dropped 5; count of bases not matched to a gene: 12. Germline CDR1 reads SGHVS; CDR2 reads FNYEAQ. This CDR3 is CASSSPGLADLGETQYF. CDR3 coding DNA: TGTGCCAGCAGCTCTCCGGGACTAGCGGATCTGGGGGAGACCCAGTACTTC.

The CDR3 DNA reads TGTGCCGGCCCGTACGGTGGGGGGAGCTCCTACAATGAGCAGTTCTTC. This codes for CAGPYGGGSSYNEQFF. This chain joins TRBV27 and TRBJ2-1; TRBD2 is a possible D gene (6 bases). Trimming shortened V by 11 bases and J by 0 bases, and 20 bases separated the two germline ends. The CDR3 is made up of 16 amino acids. CDR1 and CDR2 (germline): MNHEY, SMNVEV (reference sequence).

The V and J genes are TRBV28 and TRBJ2-1; tentative D call: TRBD1 (5 bases). Trimming removed 4 bases at V and 0 bases at J, with 10 bases between. Germline V gene sequence: CDR1 MDHEN, CDR2 SYDVKM. The CDR3 is made up of 15 amino acids. The DNA for the CDR3 is TGTGCCAGCAGTTCTTCAGGGTACTCCTACAATGAGCAGTTCTTC. This encodes CASSSSGYSYNEQFF.

The J gene is TRBJ1-1, the V gene TRBV25-1; 9 nucleotides align to TRBD1. This CDR3 comprises 14 residues. After removal of 4 bases from V and 8 bases from J, the junction contained 8 bases not matched to a gene. CDR1 and CDR2 (germline): MGHDK, SYGVNS. The CDR3 spells CASSVQGGQGEAFF. In DNA form, the CDR3 reads TGTGCCAGCAGTGTCCAGGGGGGACAGGGCGAAGCTTTCTTT. Drawing the rest from reference TRBV25-1 and TRBJ1-1, the complete variable domain is EADIYQTPRYLVIGTGKKITLECSQTMGHDKMYWYQQDPGMELHLIHYSYGVNSTEKGDLSSESTVSRIRTEHFPLTLESARPSHTSQYLCASSVQGGQGEAFFGQGTRLTVV.